This TCR beta chain was observed in a study of blood T cell repertoires in COVID-19. As for the study in general: Acute and convalescent COVID-19 samples came from the United States, Italy and Spain. T cells, B-cell-depleted T cells, or PBMCs supplied cDNA or gDNA.

In the original analysis: Estimated nucleated cell counts came from reference gene primer amplification. TCRdb keeps only in-frame clones here, not all; method: immunoSEQ multiplex PCR. Clone size and the V and J calls come from that table; the DNA yielded D and trimming. The sample consists of 99,000 or so clones, 81% of them appearing once. The receptor comes from a woman between 65 and 79 years old with acute or convalescent COVID-19. Sequences were obtained from peripheral blood.

CDR3 residues: CASSPPTGELFF. CDR3 nucleotide sequence: TGTGCCAGCAGCCCCCCGACCGGGGAGCTGTTTTTT. This rearrangement joins TRBV4-2 to TRBJ2-2; D uncertain. The germline V gene has CDR1 LGHNA and CDR2 YNFKEQ. This CDR3 region has 12 residues. V lost 4 bases to trimming and J lost 5 bases, with 5 bases between them.